The next 15 T cell receptor beta chains were all read from a single sample in a study of T cells after yellow fever vaccination. TCRdb independently ran MiXCR on the 5' RACE reads; one entry per CDR3 protein. This table has hundreds of thousands of distinct CDR3 sequences, about a sixth appearing once. The source was PBMCs, collected roughly 5 days after the first yellow fever vaccination. The origin of the receptors is a man between 18 and 35 years old who received the YFV17D yellow fever vaccine.

This clonotype has a single count. The chain recombines TRBV2 with TRBJ2-1, with D perhaps TRBD1 (6 bases). This CDR3 is 14 amino acids long. Trimming stripped 7 bases from V and 4 bases from J, with 14 bases between. Germline values: CDR1 SNHLY, CDR2 FYNNEI. The CDR3 spells CASKGSGVYNEQFF. CDR3 sequence (DNA): TGTGCCAGCAAAGGGTCAGGGGTATACAATGAGCAGTTCTTC.

This clonotype was observed a few times. The chain links TRBV6-1 to TRBJ1-5, with 7 bases matching TRBD1. Trimming at V came to 1 base and at J to 4 bases, leaving 7 bases not matched to a gene. This CDR3 has 16 amino acids. CDR1 is MNHNS and CDR2 is SASEGT in the germline V gene. The CDR3 protein is CASSEVPGGGNQPQHF. CDR3 sequence (DNA): TGTGCCAGCAGTGAAGTTCCAGGGGGGGGTAATCAGCCCCAGCATTTT.

V usage is TRBV5-5 and J usage is TRBJ2-7; a possible D gene is TRBD2 (6 bases). V was cut by 3 bases and J by 7 bases, with 17 bases left in between. The germline V gene has CDR1 SGHKS and CDR2 YYEKEE (reference sequence). This CDR3 region has 14 residues. CDR3 coding DNA: TGTGCCAGCAGCTCCGGGACTTCTACGTTTGAGCAGTACTTC. This codes for CASSSGTSTFEQYF.

This clonotype was counted many times. The V and J genes are TRBV7-9 and TRBJ2-1; D may be TRBD1 (6 bases). This CDR3 has 14 residues. CDR1 SEHNR and CDR2 FQNEAQ come from the germline V gene (reference sequence). Trimming left V 4 bases short and J 4 bases short, with 11 bases between. The CDR3 loop is CASSSTRGYNEQFF. CDR3 DNA: TGTGCCAGCAGCTCTACCAGGGGTTACAATGAGCAGTTCTTC.

V gene TRBV3-1 combines with J gene TRBJ2-2; no definite D call. The germline V gene encodes CDR1 LGHDT and CDR2 YNNKEL (reference sequence). CDR3 length: 16 residues. V lost 1 base to trimming and J lost 1 base, with 10 bases between them. The CDR3 nucleotides are TGTGCCAGCAGCCAAGTCGCCAGCAGGAACACCGGGGAGCTGTTTTTT. Its protein is CASSQVASRNTGELFF.

This chain joins TRBV5-5 and TRBJ1-6; TRBD1 might be the D (6 bases). CDR3 length equals 16 residues. Between the trimmed V and J ends, which lost 1 base and 3 bases, there was a span of 11 bases. Germline CDR1 and CDR2: SGHKS and YYEKEE (reference sequence). CDR3 sequence reads: CASSLTIGGYNSPLHF. For the CDR3, the DNA is TGTGCCAGCAGCTTGACCATAGGGGGCTATAATTCACCCCTCCACTTT.

Only a few counts were recorded for this clonotype. J is TRBJ2-2 and V is TRBV6-6, with D possibly matching TRBD1 (5 bases). Germline V gives CDR1 MNHNY, CDR2 SVGAGI (reference sequence). The germline V and J ends were trimmed by 2 bases and 6 bases, with 7 bases remaining between them. The CDR3 contains 13 residues. CDR3 loop: CASSYAGSGELFF. CDR3 in DNA: TGTGCCAGCAGTTACGCAGGGTCCGGGGAGCTGTTTTTT.

The chain joins TRBV4-3 to TRBJ1-6; D uncertain. The CDR3 extends over 15 amino acids. Trimming removed 0 bases at V and 2 bases at J, with 5 bases between. Germline CDR1 and CDR2: LGHNA and YSLEER. This CDR3 is CASSQERAYNSPLHF. The CDR3 DNA reads as TGCGCCAGCAGCCAAGAGCGGGCCTATAATTCACCCCTCCACTTT.

This clonotype was found many times. The chain joins TRBV7-2 to TRBJ2-7; the match to TRBD2 covers 9 bases. This CDR3 comprises 15 residues. Germline V lookup: CDR1 SGHTA, CDR2 FQGNSA. Trimming cost V 5 bases and J 2 bases; bases outside gene matches: 7. The CDR3 sequence: CASSKGLAVAYEQYV. Here the CDR3 DNA reads TGTGCCAGCAGCAAGGGACTAGCTGTGGCCTACGAGCAGTACGTC.

This clonotype came up many times. This chain connects TRBV12-3 or TRBV12-4 to TRBJ2-5; TRBD2 agrees at 10 bases. J lost 5 bases, V lost 6 bases, and 6 bases had no gene match. There are 14 residues in the CDR3. The CDR3 region has the DNA TGTGCCAGCAGCCCAAGCGGGGGGGGGGAGACCCAGTACTTC. Translated, it gives CASSPSGGGETQYF.

This clonotype was picked up a small number of times. The chain links TRBV5-1 to TRBJ2-2; 9 nucleotides agree with TRBD1. Trimming cost V 0 bases and J 7 bases; bases outside gene matches: 4. Per the germline V gene, CDR1 is SGHRS and CDR2 is YFSETQ. This CDR3 region has 15 residues. CDR3 sequence reads: CASSLVGQGSGELFF. In nucleotides, the CDR3 is TGCGCCAGCAGCTTGGTTGGACAGGGGAGCGGGGAGCTGTTTTTT. Supplemented by reference TRBV5-1 and TRBJ2-2, the full variable domain reads KAGVTQTPRYLIKTRGQQVTLSCSPISGHRSVSWYQQTPGQGLQFLFEYFSETQRNKGNFPGRFSGRQFSNSRSEMNVSTLELGDSALYLCASSLVGQGSGELFFGEGSRLTVL.

This clonotype was recorded a few times. The chain carries TRBV5-1 and TRBJ2-1; D not certain. Germline values: CDR1 SGHRS, CDR2 YFSETQ. There are 14 residues in the CDR3. Deletions cut 0 bases from V and 1 base from J, with 5 bases between. Written as DNA, the CDR3 is TGCGCCAGCAGCTTGGTAGTGTCCTACAATGAGCAGTTCTTC. Encoded protein: CASSLVVSYNEQFF.

This clonotype showed up just a few times. The rearrangement joins TRBV4-3 to TRBJ1-5, with D possibly being TRBD1 (5 bases). V was shortened by 0 bases and J by 7 bases, with 16 bases between the two germline ends. CDR1 is LGHNA and CDR2 is YSLEER in the germline V gene. The CDR3 covers 16 residues. The CDR3 DNA is TGCGCCAGCAGCCAAGATCTTGGCAGGGCATTCCAGCCCCAGCATTTT. Translated, it gives CASSQDLGRAFQPQHF.

Only a few counts were recorded for this clonotype. The chain uses TRBV7-9 and TRBJ2-2; either TRBD1 or TRBD2 may fit D (5 bases each). Germline V gene lookup returns CDR1 SEHNR and CDR2 FQNEAQ (reference sequence). Trimming took 4 bases from V and 3 from J, leaving 15 bases between them. There are 16 residues in the CDR3. CDR3 bases: TGTGCCAGCAGCTCACCATCTGGGGGTGACACCGGGGAGCTGTTTTTT. It codes for CASSSPSGGDTGELFF.

The V call is TRBV19, the J call TRBJ2-5; 7 nucleotides match TRBD1. V lost 4 bases to trimming and J lost 4 bases; unmatched junction nucleotides: 3. This CDR3 spans 13 amino acids. Looked up from germline, CDR1 is LNHDA and CDR2 is SQIVND (reference sequence). The CDR3 DNA sequence: TGTGCCAGTAGTAACCGACAGGGAGAGACCCAGTACTTC. This sequence encodes CASSNRQGETQYF.